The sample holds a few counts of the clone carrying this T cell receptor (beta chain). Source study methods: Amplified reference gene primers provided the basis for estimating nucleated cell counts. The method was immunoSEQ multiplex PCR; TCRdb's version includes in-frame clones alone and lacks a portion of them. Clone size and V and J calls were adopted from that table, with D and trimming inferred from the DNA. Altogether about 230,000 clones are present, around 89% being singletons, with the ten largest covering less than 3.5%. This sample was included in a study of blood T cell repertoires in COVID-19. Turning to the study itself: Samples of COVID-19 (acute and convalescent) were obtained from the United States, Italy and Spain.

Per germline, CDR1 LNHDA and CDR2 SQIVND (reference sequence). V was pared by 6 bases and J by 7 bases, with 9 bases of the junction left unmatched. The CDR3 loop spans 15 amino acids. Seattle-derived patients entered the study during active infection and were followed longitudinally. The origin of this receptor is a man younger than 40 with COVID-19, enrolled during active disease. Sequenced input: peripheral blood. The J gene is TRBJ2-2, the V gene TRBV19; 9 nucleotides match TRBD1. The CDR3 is CASSKGTGYGGELFF. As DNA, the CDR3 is TGTGCCAGTAGCAAAGGGACAGGGTATGGCGGGGAGCTGTTTTTT.